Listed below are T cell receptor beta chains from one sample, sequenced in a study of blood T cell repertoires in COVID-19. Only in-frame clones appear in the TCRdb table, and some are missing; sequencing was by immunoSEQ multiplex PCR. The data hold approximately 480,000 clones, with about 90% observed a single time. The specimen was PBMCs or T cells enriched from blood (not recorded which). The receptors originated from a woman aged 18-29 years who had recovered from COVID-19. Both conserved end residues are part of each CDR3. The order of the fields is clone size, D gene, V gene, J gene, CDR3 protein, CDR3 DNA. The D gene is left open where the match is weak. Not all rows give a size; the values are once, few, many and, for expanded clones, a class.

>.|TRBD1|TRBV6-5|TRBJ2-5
CASSWGQGGETQYF
TGTGCCAGCAGTTGGGGACAGGGCGGGGAGACCCAGTACTTC
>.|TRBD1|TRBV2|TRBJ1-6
CASLQGPPSPLHF
TGTGCCAGCCTACAGGGGCCCCCCTCACCCCTCCACTTT
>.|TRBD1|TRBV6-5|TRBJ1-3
CASRATGGGNTIYF
TGTGCCAGCAGAGCGACAGGGGGGGGAAACACCATATATTTT
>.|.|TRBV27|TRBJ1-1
CASSPGPGGQGNTEAFF
TGTGCCAGCAGTCCCGGCCCCGGGGGGCAAGGGAACACTGAAGCTTTCTTT
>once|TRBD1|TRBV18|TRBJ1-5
CASSPEGQGDQPQHF
TGTGCCAGCTCACCGGAGGGACAGGGAGATCAGCCCCAGCATTTT
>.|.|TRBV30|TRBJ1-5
CAWRRTANQPQHF
TGTGCCTGGAGGAGAACTGCCAATCAGCCCCAGCATTTT
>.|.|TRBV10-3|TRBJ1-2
CAISESRLLYGYTF
TGTGCCATCAGTGAGTCAAGACTCCTCTATGGCTACACCTTC
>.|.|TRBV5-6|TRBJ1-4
CASSSRDSDNEKLFF
TGTGCCAGCAGCTCGAGGGACTCTGATAATGAAAAACTGTTTTTT
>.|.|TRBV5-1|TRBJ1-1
CASVATGNTEAFF
TGCGCCAGCGTCGCTACAGGGAACACTGAAGCTTTCTTT
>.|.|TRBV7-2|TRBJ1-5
CASSSEYNQPQHF
TGTGCCAGCAGCTCGGAGTATAATCAGCCCCAGCATTTT
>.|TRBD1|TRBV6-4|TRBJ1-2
CATERDRDRGSSNF
TGTGCCACCGAAAGAGACCGGGACAGGGGATCCTCGAACTTC
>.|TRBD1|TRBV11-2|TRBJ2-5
CASSRTGQETQYF
TGTGCCAGCAGTCGGACAGGGCAAGAGACCCAGTACTTC
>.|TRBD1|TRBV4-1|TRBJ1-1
CASSWIQGGGTEAFF
TGCGCCAGCAGCTGGATACAGGGGGGAGGCACTGAAGCTTTCTTT
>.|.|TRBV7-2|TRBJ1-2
CASSLRAGYGYTF
TGTGCCAGCAGCTTACGGGCAGGGTACGGCTACACCTTC
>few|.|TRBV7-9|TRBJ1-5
CASSGGANQPQHF
TGTGCCAGCAGCGGGGGGGCAAATCAGCCCCAGCATTTT
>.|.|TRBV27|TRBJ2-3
CASSSGTIGMVVGGTDTQYF
TGTGCCAGCAGTTCAGGTACCATAGGTATGGTCGTCGGTGGCACAGATACGCAGTATTTT
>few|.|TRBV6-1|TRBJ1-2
CASSDPRRDKDYGYTF
TGTGCCAGCAGTGATCCCCGCCGGGACAAGGACTATGGCTACACCTTC
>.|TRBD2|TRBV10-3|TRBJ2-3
CATSPGTSGGAKYTQYF
TGTGCCACCTCCCCCGGGACTAGCGGGGGGGCTAAGTATACGCAGTATTTT
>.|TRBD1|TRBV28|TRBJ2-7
CATRGLTYEQYF
TGTGCTACGAGGGGGCTTACGTACGAGCAGTACTTC
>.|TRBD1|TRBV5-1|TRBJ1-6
CASSSSPGQGDSPLHF
TGCGCCAGCAGCTCAAGTCCGGGACAGGGTGATTCACCCCTCCACTTT
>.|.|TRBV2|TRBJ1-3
CASSRPGSSGNTIYF
TGTGCCAGCTCCCGGCCGGGAAGCTCTGGAAACACCATATATTTT
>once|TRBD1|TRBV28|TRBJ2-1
CASLQGWSYNEQFF
TGTGCCAGCCTACAGGGGTGGTCCTACAATGAGCAGTTCTTC
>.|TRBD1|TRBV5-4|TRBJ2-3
CASRPEQGAAADTQYF
TGTGCCAGCCGACCCGAGCAGGGGGCGGCAGCGGATACGCAGTATTTT
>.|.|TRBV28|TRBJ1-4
CASSVPTGGHEKLFF
TGTGCCAGCAGTGTACCGACAGGCGGTCATGAAAAACTGTTTTTT
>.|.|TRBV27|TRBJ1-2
CASSFGGQSYGYTF
TGTGCCAGCAGTTTCGGAGGACAGTCCTATGGCTACACCTTC
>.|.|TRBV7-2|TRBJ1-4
CASSLATDEKLFF
TGTGCCAGCAGCTTAGCGACAGATGAAAAACTGTTTTTT
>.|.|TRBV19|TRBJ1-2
CASRPILGTTGDRYGYTF
TGTGCCAGTCGACCAATATTGGGGACTACCGGGGATCGCTATGGCTACACCTTC
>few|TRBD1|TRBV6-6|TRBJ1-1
CASSSGQGNTEAFF
TGTGCCAGCAGTTCTGGACAGGGAAACACTGAAGCTTTCTTT
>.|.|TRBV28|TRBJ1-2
CASSSGGRYGYTF
TGTGCCAGCAGCAGTGGGGGCCGATATGGCTACACCTTC
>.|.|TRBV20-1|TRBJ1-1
CSASWAGTNTEAFF
TGCAGTGCTAGTTGGGCGGGGACGAACACTGAAGCTTTCTTT
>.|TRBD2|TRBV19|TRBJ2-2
CASTLNPGGLTGELFF
TGTGCCAGTACTCTCAACCCGGGGGGGCTGACCGGGGAGCTGTTTTTT
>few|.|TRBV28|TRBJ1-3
CASTGSGLDTIYF
TGTGCCAGCACTGGAAGTGGGCTGGACACCATATATTTT
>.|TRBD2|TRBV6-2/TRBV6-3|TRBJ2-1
CASSLAGLAGGVEQFF
TGTGCCAGCAGTCTCGCAGGGCTAGCGGGGGGGGTTGAGCAGTTCTTC
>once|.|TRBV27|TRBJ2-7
CASSLLAYPYEQYF
TGTGCCAGCAGTTTACTAGCGTACCCCTACGAGCAGTACTTC
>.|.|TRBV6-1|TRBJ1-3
CASSDRIPRNTIYF
TGTGCCAGCAGTGATAGAATCCCTAGGAACACCATATATTTT
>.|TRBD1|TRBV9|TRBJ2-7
CASSPGQASYEQYF
TGTGCCAGCAGCCCTGGACAGGCTTCCTACGAGCAGTACTTC
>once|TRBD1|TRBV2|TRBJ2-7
CASSERGAGTGTYEQYF
TGTGCCAGCAGCGAGAGGGGAGCCGGGACAGGGACCTACGAGCAGTACTTC
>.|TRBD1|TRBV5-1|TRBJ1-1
CASSWGQGRGTEAFF
TGCGCCAGCAGCTGGGGACAGGGGAGGGGAACTGAAGCTTTCTTT
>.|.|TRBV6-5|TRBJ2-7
CASSYTTGPATYEQYF
TGTGCCAGCAGTTACACGACAGGCCCAGCTACCTACGAGCAGTACTTC
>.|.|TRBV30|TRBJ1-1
CAAGKNTEAFF
TGTGCTGCAGGGAAGAACACTGAAGCTTTCTTT
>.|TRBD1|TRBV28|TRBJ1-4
CASSGTGEPNEKLFF
TGTGCCAGCAGTGGAACAGGGGAACCCAATGAAAAACTGTTTTTT
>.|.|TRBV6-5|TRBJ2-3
CASSDSQGDTQYF
TGTGCCAGCAGTGACTCCCAGGGAGATACGCAGTATTTT
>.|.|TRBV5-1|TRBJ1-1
CASSLSLTGNTEAFF
TGCGCCAGCAGCTTATCTCTGACGGGGAACACTGAAGCTTTCTTT
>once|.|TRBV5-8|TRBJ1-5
CASSSHTGPQHF
TGTGCCAGCAGCTCCCACACGGGGCCCCAGCATTTT
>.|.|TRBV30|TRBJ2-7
CAWRGLWTDSYEQYF
TGTGCCTGGAGAGGCCTATGGACAGACTCCTACGAGCAGTACTTC
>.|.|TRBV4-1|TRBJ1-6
CASSPYGLGRSPLHF
TGCGCCAGCAGCCCATATGGACTCGGCCGATCACCCCTCCACTTT
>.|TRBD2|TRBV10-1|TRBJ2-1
CASTPSGVAGEQFF
TGCGCCAGCACCCCTAGCGGGGTTGCTGGTGAGCAGTTCTTC
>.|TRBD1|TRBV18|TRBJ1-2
CASSPLRPGTGAGGYTF
TGTGCCAGCTCACCACTCCGTCCCGGGACAGGGGCGGGTGGCTACACCTTC
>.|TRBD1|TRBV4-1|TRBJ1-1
CASSPLQGVDTEAFF
TGCGCCAGCAGCCCCTTACAGGGGGTGGACACTGAAGCTTTCTTT
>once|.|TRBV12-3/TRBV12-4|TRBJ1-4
CASRGLDEKLFF
TGTGCCAGCAGGGGCCTTGATGAAAAACTGTTTTTT